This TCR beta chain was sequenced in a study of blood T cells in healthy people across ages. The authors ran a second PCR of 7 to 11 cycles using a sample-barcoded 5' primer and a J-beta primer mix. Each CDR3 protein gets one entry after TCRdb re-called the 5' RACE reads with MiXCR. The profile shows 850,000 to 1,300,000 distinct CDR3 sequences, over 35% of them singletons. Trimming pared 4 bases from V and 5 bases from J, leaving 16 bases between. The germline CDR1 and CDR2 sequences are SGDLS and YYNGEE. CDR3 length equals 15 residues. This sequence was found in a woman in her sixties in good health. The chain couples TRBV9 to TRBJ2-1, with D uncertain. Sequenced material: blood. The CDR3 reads CASSSGSVRDNEQFF. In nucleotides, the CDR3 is TGTGCCAGCAGCTCAGGAAGTGTTAGGGACAATGAGCAGTTCTTC.